A single sample is the source of the 20 T cell receptor beta chains below, sequenced in a study of T cell responses to AZD1222 COVID-19 vaccine. Assay used: immunoSEQ multiplex PCR; TCRdb lists only in-frame clones, some missing. This sample has 100,000 to 150,000 clones, with about 89% found just once. This specimen was peripheral blood, taken on day 0 of MenACWY control vaccination. These receptor sequences come from an adult in good health.

As for this clone: At the DNA level, this CDR3 is encoded by other sequences in the same sample as well. The V and J genes are TRBV9 and TRBJ1-6, with D perhaps TRBD1 (5 bases). Germline CDR1 and CDR2: SGDLS and YYNGEE. V was trimmed by 8 bases and J by 9 bases, leaving 12 bases between them. The CDR3 consists of 12 residues. The CDR3 DNA sequence: TGTGCCAGTAGCCCTGGGGGTTCACCCCTCCACTTT. It codes for CASSPGGSPLHF.

This chain uses TRBV27 with TRBJ2-7; 9 bases are shared with TRBD1. The CDR3 extends over 15 amino acids. V gave up 5 bases and J gave up 4 bases; unmatched junction bases: 9. CDR1 and CDR2 (germline): MNHEY, SMNVEV (reference sequence). CDR3 in amino acids: CASSAGTGPVYEQYF. In nucleotides, the CDR3 is TGTGCCAGCAGTGCGGGGACAGGGCCAGTATACGAGCAGTACTTC.

V usage is TRBV19 and J usage is TRBJ2-5, with a tentative D call TRBD2 (6 bases). Deletions cut 5 bases from V and 7 bases from J, with 23 bases between. Germline V gene data show CDR1 as LNHDA and CDR2 as SQIVND (reference sequence). The CDR3 covers 16 residues. The CDR3 DNA reads TGTGCCAGTAGTGTGGGCAGGTCCCTATCCGGGGGGACCCAGTACTTC. Residues: CASSVGRSLSGGTQYF. The entire variable domain, with the rest obtained from reference TRBV19 and TRBJ2-5, is as follows: DGGITQSPKYLFRKEGQNVTLSCEQNLNHDAMYWYRQDPGQGLRLIYYSQIVNDFQKGDIAEGYSVSREKKESFPLTVTSAQKNPTAFYLCASSVGRSLSGGTQYFGPGTRLLVL.

The V gene is TRBV6-5, the J gene TRBJ1-6; 8 nucleotides agree with TRBD1. Trimming took 5 bases from V and 1 from J; bases not matched to a gene: 1. The CDR3 has 15 amino acids. Germline CDR1 MNHEY, CDR2 SVGAGI. CDR3 sequence reads: CASSRQGSYNSPLHF. The CDR3 nucleotides are TGTGCCAGCAGTCGACAGGGGTCCTATAATTCACCCCTCCACTTT.

The chain carries TRBV5-4 and TRBJ2-3, with 12 bases aligning to TRBD2. The CDR3 runs to 16 residues. Germline CDR1 is SGHNT and CDR2 is YYREEE (reference sequence). Germline trimming cut 4 bases from V and 1 base from J; bases unmatched to any gene: 4. CDR3: CASSQTSGSGTDTQYF. The DNA of the CDR3 is TGTGCCAGCAGCCAGACTAGCGGGAGCGGCACAGATACGCAGTATTTT.

This clone occurred a few times. As DNA, the CDR3 is TGTGCCAGCAGCGGACAGCGGGAGCGGTACTACAATGAGCAGTTCTTC. It encodes CASSGQRERYYNEQFF. The chain employs TRBV9 and TRBJ2-1, with TRBD2 matching 8 bases. Germline V CDR1 and CDR2: SGDLS, YYNGEE. Unmatched junction bases numbered 8, after V lost 3 bases and J lost 3 bases. CDR3 length: 16 residues.

The gene calls are TRBV7-6 and TRBJ1-2; possibly TRBD1 for D (5 bases). There are 14 residues in the CDR3. Germline V gives CDR1 SGHVS, CDR2 FNYEAQ. V was trimmed by 0 bases and J by 8 bases, leaving 13 bases between them. CDR3 bases: TGTGCCAGCAGCTTAGCATTCGGGACGGCCGGCTACACCTTC. Its protein product is CASSLAFGTAGYTF.

For the CDR3, the DNA is TGTGCCAGCAGTTTGATAGCGGGAGTCGCCTACAATGAGCAGTTCTTC. This translates into CASSLIAGVAYNEQFF. The chain employs TRBV25-1 and TRBJ2-1, with 9 bases fitting TRBD2. The CDR3 runs 16 residues. Germline values: CDR1 MGHDK, CDR2 SYGVNS. The ends lost 5 bases at V and 2 bases at J; junction bases unmatched: 7.

The chain couples TRBV7-3 to TRBJ2-6, with 7 bases aligning to TRBD1. This CDR3 has 19 amino acids. Germline values: CDR1 SGHTA, CDR2 FQGTGA. V lost 5 bases to trimming and J lost 0 bases; unmatched junction nucleotides: 13. In DNA, the CDR3 is TGTGCCAGCAGCGCGCAGCCGGGACAGCTCCCCTCTGGGGCCAACGTCCTGACTTTC. As protein: CASSAQPGQLPSGANVLTF.

The chain is built from TRBV7-8 and TRBJ2-5; D is unclear. Per the germline V gene, CDR1 is SGHVS and CDR2 is FQNEAQ. This CDR3 is built from 15 residues. Between the trimmed V and J ends, which lost 5 bases and 0 bases, there was a span of 13 bases. The CDR3, as DNA: TGTGCCAGCAGCGTGGGCGCACAGCACCAAGAGACCCAGTACTTC. Translated: CASSVGAQHQETQYF.

The rearrangement links TRBV24-1 to TRBJ1-6, with D maybe TRBD1 (6 bases). Germline V gene lookup returns CDR1 KGHDR and CDR2 SFDVKD. V was pared by 4 bases and J by 10 bases, with 22 bases between. This CDR3 contains 17 residues. CDR3 sequence: CATSEITGIRVGSPLHF. The DNA for the CDR3 is TGTGCCACCAGTGAGATTACAGGGATAAGGGTAGGATCACCCCTCCACTTT.

CDR3 protein: CASSQEVAGELYEQYF. As DNA, the CDR3 is TGTGCCAGCAGCCAAGAGGTAGCGGGAGAATTATACGAGCAGTACTTC. The V gene is TRBV3-1 (or the pseudogene TRBV3-2), the J gene TRBJ2-7; 9 nucleotides agree with TRBD2. The length of the CDR3 is 16 residues. Unmatched junction bases numbered 7, after V lost 0 bases and J lost 4 bases. The germline V gene encodes CDR1 LGHDT and CDR2 YNNKEL (reference sequence).

In its sample, this clone was seen once. V gene TRBV19 combines with J gene TRBJ2-7; D possibly corresponds to TRBD2 (5 bases). The CDR3 sequence is 14 residues long. The V and J ends lost 5 bases and 5 bases respectively, with 16 bases between them. CDR1 is LNHDA, CDR2 SQIVND, per germline (reference sequence). The CDR3 coding sequence is TGTGCCAGTAGTGCTAGCCCCCTAGGAGACGAGCAGTACTTC. The encoded protein is CASSASPLGDEQYF.

The chain couples TRBV19 to TRBJ2-6; the match to TRBD1 covers 7 bases. The V and J ends lost 4 bases and 2 bases, in that order; junction bases with no gene match: 17. The CDR3 totals 20 residues. Germline CDR1 and CDR2: LNHDA and SQIVND (reference sequence). CDR3 loop: CASSNPTRTGGGPGANVLTF. For the CDR3, the DNA is TGTGCCAGTAGTAACCCGACCCGGACAGGAGGTGGTCCTGGGGCCAACGTCCTGACTTTC.

This clone occurred once. The chain employs TRBV5-4 and TRBJ1-2; TRBD1 is a possible D gene (6 bases). V was clipped by 4 bases and J by 8 bases, with 24 bases between them. The CDR3 runs to 16 residues. Germline loops: CDR1 SGHNT, CDR2 YYREEE (reference sequence). DNA of the CDR3: TGTGCCAGCAGCAACAACTGGGGGCGGGAAGGTGAGGGCTACACCTTC. It yields the protein CASSNNWGREGEGYTF.

The table lists this clone with a few counts. The genes are TRBV5-1 and TRBJ2-2, with a possible D match to TRBD2 (6 bases). Per germline, CDR1 SGHRS and CDR2 YFSETQ. CDR3 size: 14 residues. V was cut by 4 bases and J by 7 bases, with 14 bases left in between. The CDR3 loop reads CASSPGLPGGELFF. The CDR3 DNA is TGCGCCAGCAGCCCGGGACTTCCGGGCGGGGAGCTGTTTTTT.

The chain joins TRBV29-1 to TRBJ2-7; tentative D call: TRBD2 (6 bases). Trimming removed 1 base at V and 4 bases at J, with 8 bases between. Germline V gene lookup returns CDR1 SQVTM and CDR2 ANQGSEA. The CDR3 runs to 12 residues. The CDR3 coding sequence is TGCAGCGTTGAAGTTGGAGGGTACGAGCAGTACTTC. It encodes CSVEVGGYEQYF.

The rearrangement joins TRBV6-5 to TRBJ2-1; 12 nucleotides line up with TRBD2. V gave up 5 bases and J gave up 9 bases; unmatched junction bases: 8. The CDR3 length is 15 residues. CDR1 is MNHEY, CDR2 SVGAGI, per germline. CDR3 bases: TGTGCCAGCAGTCGCGGGACTAGCGGGCTGGGTGAGCAGTTCTTC. Encoded protein: CASSRGTSGLGEQFF.

The CDR3, as DNA: TGTGCCAGCAGCTTCGGGCTAGCGGGAGTCAACAATGAGCAGTTCTTC. It codes for CASSFGLAGVNNEQFF. J is TRBJ2-1 and V is TRBV5-6, with TRBD2 matching 10 bases. The junction had 7 bases not matched to a gene; V was cut back by 2 bases and J by 5 bases. CDR1 and CDR2 from the germline V gene are SGHDT and YYEEEE. The CDR3 contains 16 residues.

V gene TRBV4-3 combines with J gene TRBJ1-1; D not certain. CDR1 is LGHNA, CDR2 YSLEER, per germline. The V and J ends lost 3 bases and 4 bases respectively, with 15 bases between them. The CDR3 is 15 amino acids. CDR3 protein: CASSQMSLAGTEAFF. CDR3 DNA: TGCGCCAGCAGCCAGATGTCGCTGGCGGGCACTGAAGCTTTCTTT.